This entry lists 29 T cell receptor beta chains sequenced from one sample in a study of T cells in Graves' hyperthyroidism and ophthalmopathy (dated by TCRdb to between 2017 and 2020). Receptor libraries were prepared by multiplex PCR. Sequencing was performed on an Illumina HiSeq 2000. TCR beta CDR3 regions were amplified from RNA transcripts. A first-round RT-PCR of the TCR CDR3 used the HTBI primer set with the Qiagen OneStep RT-PCR kit. In-frame beta chains were kept once TCRdb had trimmed the public reads at Q25 with fastp and called clones with MiXCR. Every distinct CDR3 protein forms one entry, paired with its most common genes and DNA. The sample yields about 24,000 distinct CDR3 sequences; about 49% were counted once. About 25% of the sample is held by the ten biggest clonotypes. The sample was blood. The origin of the receptors is a woman in her 40s with Graves' hyperthyroidism that later progressed to Graves' ophthalmopathy.

The gene calls are TRBV9 and TRBJ2-5; a weak D match, TRBD1 (6 bases). Germline V gene data show CDR1 as SGDLS and CDR2 as YYNGEE. V was pared by 4 bases and J by 1 base, with 14 bases between. There are 15 residues in the CDR3. DNA for the CDR3: TGTGCCAGCAGCCTATGGACAGCGCCCCAAGAGACCCAGTACTTC. Translated, it gives CASSLWTAPQETQYF.

The chain couples TRBV7-2 to TRBJ2-3, with D hard to call. CDR3 length equals 15 residues. V lost 3 bases, J lost 2 bases, and 12 bases lay in between. The V gene's germline CDR1 is SGHTA and CDR2 FQGNSA. The CDR3 region is CASSFEGRPTDTQYF. Here the CDR3 DNA reads TGTGCCAGCAGCTTTGAAGGCCGCCCCACAGATACGCAGTATTTT.

The chain is built from TRBV12-3 or TRBV12-4 and TRBJ2-2; no firm D call. V lost 4 bases and J lost 7, with 7 bases in between. CDR3 size: 12 residues. CDR3 in amino acids: CASSSWNGELFF. Written as DNA, the CDR3 is TGTGCCAGCAGTTCGTGGAACGGGGAGCTGTTTTTT.

This clonotype turned up a few times. This rearrangement joins TRBV20-1 to TRBJ2-7, with a tentative D call TRBD2 (5 bases). V was pared by 5 bases and J by 6 bases, with 8 bases between. The germline V gene encodes CDR1 DFQATT and CDR2 SNEGSKA (reference sequence). This CDR3 spans 10 amino acids. This chain's CDR3 is CSAGGLEQYV. CDR3 nucleotide sequence: TGCAGTGCTGGAGGTCTCGAGCAGTACGTC.

This clonotype appeared once. V usage is TRBV20-1 and J usage is TRBJ2-1; D not certain. CDR1 is DFQATT and CDR2 is SNEGSKA in the germline V gene (reference sequence). The CDR3 runs to 15 residues. V shed 4 bases and J shed 12 bases, with 25 bases lying between them. The CDR3 reads CSATMFGGVADTQFF. The DNA of the CDR3 is TGCAGTGCTACGATGTTTGGCGGCGTGGCAGATACGCAGTTCTTC.

The CDR3 spells CSARRDAYEQYF. DNA for the CDR3: TGCAGTGCTAGACGGGACGCCTACGAGCAGTACTTC. The chain joins TRBV20-1 to TRBJ2-7; possibly TRBD1 or TRBD2 for D (5 bases each). Trimming cost V 2 bases and J 2 bases, with 7 bases left between them. The CDR3 is 12 residues long. Germline CDR1 DFQATT, CDR2 SNEGSKA (reference sequence).

The rearrangement links TRBV5-1 to TRBJ2-5; 9 bases map to TRBD1. V shed 4 bases, J shed 4 bases, and the junction held 8 bases outside the gene matches. CDR3 length: 15 amino acids. Germline CDR1 is SGHRS and CDR2 is YFSETQ. CDR3 protein: CASSRWTGVGETQYF. DNA for the CDR3: TGCGCCAGCAGCAGGTGGACAGGGGTAGGAGAGACCCAGTACTTC.

The table lists this clonotype with many counts. The rearrangement links TRBV7-9 to TRBJ1-1, with D possibly being TRBD1 (6 bases). In germline, CDR1 is SEHNR, CDR2 FQNEAQ (reference sequence). The length of the CDR3 is 13 residues. The V end lost 5 bases, the J end lost 1 base, and 8 bases lay between the germline ends. The chain's CDR3 is CASSKQGNTEAFF. The CDR3 region has the DNA TGTGCCAGCAGCAAACAGGGGAACACTGAAGCTTTCTTT.

This clonotype was seen repeatedly, ten times or more. V is TRBV19 and J is TRBJ2-1; weak D call: TRBD1 (7 bases). Trimming took off 7 bases at V and 6 bases at J, with 22 bases between the two ends. Per the germline V gene, CDR1 is LNHDA and CDR2 is SQIVND (reference sequence). The CDR3 is 16 amino acids. The CDR3 region has the DNA TGTGCCAGTACCATAGTACTGGCGGGACAGACCAATGAGCAGTTCTTC. Translating it yields CASTIVLAGQTNEQFF. Supplemented by reference TRBV19 and TRBJ2-1, the full variable domain reads DGGITQSPKYLFRKEGQNVTLSCEQNLNHDAMYWYRQDPGQGLRLIYYSQIVNDFQKGDIAEGYSVSREKKESFPLTVTSAQKNPTAFYLCASTIVLAGQTNEQFFGPGTRLTVL.

The chain is built from TRBV6-6 and TRBJ2-7; 8 bases align to TRBD1. There are 17 residues in the CDR3. From germline, CDR1 is MNHNY and CDR2 SVGAGI (reference sequence). V lost 0 bases, J lost 5 bases, and 12 bases stayed unmatched. The CDR3 reads CASSYSSIRQGADEQYF. The CDR3 coding sequence is TGTGCCAGCAGTTACTCGAGCATTCGGCAGGGGGCTGACGAGCAGTACTTC.

This clonotype has at least ten counts. The chain joins TRBV12-5 to TRBJ1-1; no clear D. CDR1 is LGHNT, CDR2 FRNRAP, per germline. The V and J ends lost 6 bases and 4 bases respectively, with 12 bases between them. The length of the CDR3 is 13 residues. The CDR3 region has the DNA TGTGCTAGTGGCCCTCCGAGAGGCACTGAAGCTTTCTTT. It encodes CASGPPRGTEAFF.

V and J are TRBV7-3 and TRBJ2-7, with 10 bases that match TRBD2. The CDR3 is made up of 15 amino acids. The germline V gene encodes CDR1 SGHTA and CDR2 FQGTGA. V shed 2 bases, J shed 6 bases, and the junction held 7 bases outside the gene matches. CDR3 DNA sequence: TGTGCCAGCAGCTTACTAGCGGGAGATCGCTCCGAGCAGTACTTC. Translating gives CASSLLAGDRSEQYF. The variable domain in full, with the rest retrieved from reference TRBV7-3 and TRBJ2-7, is GAGVSQTPSNKVTEKGKYVELRCDPISGHTALYWYRQSLGQGPEFLIYFQGTGAADDSGLPNDRFFAVRPEGSVSTLKIQRTERGDSAVYLCASSLLAGDRSEQYFGPGTRLTVT.

This chain joins TRBV5-6 and TRBJ2-3; no definite D call. The CDR3 covers 15 residues. CDR1 is SGHDT, CDR2 YYEEEE, per germline. With 0 bases removed from V and 1 base from J, the gap between germline ends came to 9 bases. The CDR3 spells CASSLVSPGTDTQYF. The CDR3, as DNA: TGTGCCAGCAGCTTGGTTAGCCCTGGCACAGATACGCAGTATTTT.

V gene TRBV2 combines with J gene TRBJ2-6; 9 nucleotides match TRBD1. The CDR3 extends over 17 amino acids. Germline V lookup: CDR1 SNHLY, CDR2 FYNNEI. J gave up 3 bases and V 4 bases, and 7 bases lay outside the gene matches. The CDR3 protein is CASSGRDRESGANVLTF. CDR3 coding DNA: TGTGCCAGCAGTGGCCGGGACAGGGAAAGTGGGGCCAACGTCCTGACTTTC.

The chain couples TRBV20-1 to TRBJ2-7; D is perhaps TRBD1 or TRBD2 (5 bases each). This CDR3 comprises 13 residues. Germline loops: CDR1 DFQATT, CDR2 SNEGSKA (reference sequence). In DNA, the CDR3 is TGCAGTGCCAGAGGGGTACTAGATCACGAGCAGTACGTC. Protein sequence: CSARGVLDHEQYV.

Notes on this clonotype: The missing conserved phenylalanine or tryptophan at the end of this CDR3 makes a read error likely. The DNA is omitted, as the CDR3 cannot be located on it reliably, and the CDR3 follows TCRdb's listing. The chain links TRBV6-2 or TRBV6-3 to TRBJ2-1. The CDR3 length is 12 residues, termini included. Germline V CDR1 and CDR2: MNHEY, SVGEGT. CDR3 in amino acids: CASNDLVNEQSS.

This clonotype is medium-sized. This chain connects TRBV20-1 to TRBJ2-1; D may be TRBD1 or TRBD2 (6 bases each). Trimming took off 0 bases at V and 7 bases at J, with 16 bases between the two ends. Germline V gives CDR1 DFQATT, CDR2 SNEGSKA (reference sequence). The CDR3 contains 15 residues. DNA for the CDR3: TGCAGTGCTAGAGATGAGGGGGGAGTAGGTAATGAGCAGTTCTTC. It yields the protein CSARDEGGVGNEQFF.

This clonotype has just a few counts. The V and J genes are TRBV29-1 and TRBJ2-1; D call uncertain. V was clipped by 7 bases and J by 14 bases, with 15 bases between them. Germline V gene data show CDR1 as SQVTM and CDR2 as ANQGSEA. The CDR3 sequence is 10 residues long. The CDR3 loop reads CSGLRATEFF. The CDR3 DNA is TGCAGCGGCCTCCGGGCTACTGAGTTCTTC.

The V gene is TRBV20-1, the J gene TRBJ1-1; 7 bases match TRBD1. Germline V lookup: CDR1 DFQATT, CDR2 SNEGSKA (reference sequence). CDR3 length: 11 amino acids. V was clipped by 4 bases and J by 10 bases; unmatched bases: 6. CDR3 loop: CSATLTGPAFF. The CDR3 DNA reads as TGCAGTGCTACATTGACAGGGCCAGCTTTCTTT.

This clonotype was observed once. V gene TRBV5-1 combines with J gene TRBJ1-3, with TRBD1 identical over 7 bases. The CDR3 length is 15 residues. V lost 5 bases to trimming and J lost 0 bases; unmatched junction nucleotides: 5. From germline, CDR1 is SGHRS and CDR2 YFSETQ. CDR3 loop: CASRTGEGSGNTIYF. CDR3 DNA: TGCGCCAGCAGAACAGGGGAGGGCTCTGGAAACACCATATATTTT.

The chain has TRBV5-8 and TRBJ2-7; TRBD2 might be the D (6 bases). V lost 8 bases, J lost 6 bases, and 21 bases lay in between. Germline V gives CDR1 SGHTS, CDR2 YDEGEE. The CDR3 contains 14 residues. CDR3 protein: CASSRGGKDGEQYF. CDR3 DNA: TGTGCCAGTTCAAGGGGCGGGAAGGATGGCGAGCAGTACTTC.

Concerning this clonotype: A read error is likely, as this CDR3 ends without the conserved phenylalanine or tryptophan. The CDR3 coding sequence is TGTGCCAGCGGGGACTCTCCTCGCGAGCAGTACTCC. This codes for CASGDSPREQYS. The chain carries TRBV5-3 and TRBJ2-7, with a weak D call TRBD2 (6 bases). TRBV5-3 is an open reading frame whose function is uncertain. The CDR3 is 12 amino acids. Trimming removed 8 bases at V and 6 bases at J, with 15 bases between.

There are many counts of this clonotype. The chain combines TRBV5-4 with TRBJ2-1, with 7 bases lining up with TRBD2. CDR1 is SGHNT and CDR2 is YYREEE in the germline V gene (reference sequence). With V trimmed by 2 bases and J by 9 bases, 8 bases remained unmatched. The CDR3 has 14 amino acids. DNA of the CDR3: TGTGCCAGCAGCTTAGGACTAGAAGTAAGTGAGCAGTTCTTC. Protein product: CASSLGLEVSEQFF.

This sequence joins TRBV12-3 or TRBV12-4 and TRBJ1-4; 9 nucleotides agree with TRBD1. V shed 6 bases, J shed 7 bases, and the junction held 6 bases outside the gene matches. The CDR3 runs 14 residues. The CDR3 reads CASRSGQGGEKLFF. CDR3 coding DNA: TGTGCCAGCAGATCGGGACAGGGAGGTGAAAAACTGTTTTTT.

Comments on this clonotype: Without the conserved terminal phenylalanine or tryptophan, this CDR3 likely stems from a read error. The limits of the CDR3 on the DNA are not certain, so only TCRdb's listed CDR3 is given. This sequence joins TRBV19 and TRBJ2-2; the table calls TRBD2, which could not be checked here. The CDR3 is 18 amino acids in total, end residues counted. Germline values: CDR1 LNHDA, CDR2 SQIVND (reference sequence). The CDR3 loop reads CASSKGLAGGVSTGELLL.

Remarks on this clonotype: Sequence at one end of the junction differs from germline and may be a read error. The chain carries TRBV15 and TRBJ2-1; tentative D call: TRBD2 (7 bases). The CDR3 covers 15 residues. Germline V gives CDR1 LNHNV, CDR2 YYDKDF (reference sequence). The DNA of the CDR3 is TGTGCCGCCAGCAGACCCCGCGGGGGCAACAATGAGCAGTTCTTC. Its translation: CAASRPRGGNNEQFF. The variable domain in full, with the rest retrieved from reference TRBV15 and TRBJ2-1, is DAMVIQNPRYQVTQFGKPVTLSCSQTLNHNVMYWYQQKSSQAPKLLFHYYDKDFNNEADTPDNFQSRRPNTSFCFLDIRSPGLGDTAMYLCAASRPRGGNNEQFFGPGTRLTVL.

The chain is built from TRBV5-1 and TRBJ1-6; D uncertain. This CDR3 region has 15 residues. From germline, CDR1 is SGHRS and CDR2 YFSETQ. Trimming pared 4 bases from V and 10 bases from J, leaving 18 bases between. The CDR3 loop reads CASSVSTAMESPLHF. The CDR3 DNA reads TGCGCCAGCAGCGTCTCAACCGCGATGGAGTCACCCCTCCACTTT.

This clonotype was seen more than once but under ten times. V usage is TRBV2 and J usage is TRBJ1-2; maybe TRBD1 (5 bases). The CDR3 loop spans 15 amino acids. Trimming pared 2 bases from V and 2 bases from J, leaving 12 bases between. CDR1 is SNHLY and CDR2 is FYNNEI in the germline V gene. CDR3 region: CASSENWDGNYGYTF. The CDR3 DNA is TGTGCCAGCAGTGAAAATTGGGACGGCAACTATGGCTACACCTTC.

The V call is TRBV20-1, the J call TRBJ2-7; TRBD2 agrees at 11 bases. J was trimmed by 7 bases and V by 6 bases; bases with no gene match: 8. Germline CDR1 and CDR2: DFQATT and SNEGSKA (reference sequence). The CDR3 totals 13 residues. CDR3 DNA: TGCAGTGCCGTACTAGCGGGAGTAGGAGAGCAGTACTTC. As protein: CSAVLAGVGEQYF.